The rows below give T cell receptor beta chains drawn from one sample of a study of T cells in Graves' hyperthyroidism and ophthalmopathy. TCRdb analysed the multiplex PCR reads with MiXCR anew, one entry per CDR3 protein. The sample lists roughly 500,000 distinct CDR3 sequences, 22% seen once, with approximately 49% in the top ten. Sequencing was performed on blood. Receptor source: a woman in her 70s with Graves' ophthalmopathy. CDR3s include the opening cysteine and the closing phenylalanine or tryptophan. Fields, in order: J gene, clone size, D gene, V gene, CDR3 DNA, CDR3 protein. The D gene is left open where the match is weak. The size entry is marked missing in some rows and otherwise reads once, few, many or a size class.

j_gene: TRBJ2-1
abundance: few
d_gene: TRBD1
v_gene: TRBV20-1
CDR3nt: TGCAGTGCTAAGGAGGGGACAGGGAGAAATGAGCAGTTCTTC
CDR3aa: CSAKEGTGRNEQFF

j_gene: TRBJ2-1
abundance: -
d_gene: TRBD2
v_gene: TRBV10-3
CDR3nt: TGTGCCATCAGTGAGGCGGGGATAGCGGGAGACTCCTACAATGAGCAGTTCTTC
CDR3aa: CAISEAGIAGDSYNEQFF

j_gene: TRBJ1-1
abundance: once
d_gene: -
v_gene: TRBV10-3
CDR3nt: TGTGCCATCAGAGTCCAAGCTCCGGGATCAGAAGCTTTCTTT
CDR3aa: CAIRVQAPGSEAFF

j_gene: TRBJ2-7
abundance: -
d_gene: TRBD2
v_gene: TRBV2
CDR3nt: TGTGCCAGCAGTCGTCGAGGGCTAGCGGGTGGAGGGGCGGCCTACGAGCAGTACTTC
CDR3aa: CASSRRGLAGGGAAYEQYF

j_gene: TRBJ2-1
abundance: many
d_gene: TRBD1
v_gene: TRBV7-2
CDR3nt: TGTGCCAGCAAGTACAGGGGGTCCTACAATGAGCAGTTCTTC
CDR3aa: CASKYRGSYNEQFF

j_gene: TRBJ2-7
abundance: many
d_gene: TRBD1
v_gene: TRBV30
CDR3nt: TGTGCCTGGAGCCAGGGACAGGGGGCCACCTACGAGCAGTACTTC
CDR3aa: CAWSQGQGATYEQYF

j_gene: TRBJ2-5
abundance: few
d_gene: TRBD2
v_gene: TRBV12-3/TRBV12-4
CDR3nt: TGTGCCAGCAGCCTCGGACTCCCGGGAGGAGAGACCCAGTACTTC
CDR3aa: CASSLGLPGGETQYF

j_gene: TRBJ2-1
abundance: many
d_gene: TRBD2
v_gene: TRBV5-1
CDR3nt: TGCGCCAGCAGCTCCGACCCCGGACTAGCGGGAGGGGAGTTCTTC
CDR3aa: CASSSDPGLAGGEFF

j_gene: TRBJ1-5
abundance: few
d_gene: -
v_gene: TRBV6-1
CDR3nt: TGTGCCATCTCAGAGAGCCCGAATCAGCCCCAGCATTTT
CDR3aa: CAISESPNQPQHF

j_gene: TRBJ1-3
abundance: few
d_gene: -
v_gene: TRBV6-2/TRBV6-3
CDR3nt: TGTGCCAGCAGACAACAGCTACCTAGAAACACCATATATTTT
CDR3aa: CASRQQLPRNTIYF

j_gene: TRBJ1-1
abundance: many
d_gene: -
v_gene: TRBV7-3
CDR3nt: TGTGCCAGCAGCCCGTCGAACGTAGGGGAAGCTTTCTTT
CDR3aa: CASSPSNVGEAFF

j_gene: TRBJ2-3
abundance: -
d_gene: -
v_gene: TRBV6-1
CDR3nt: TGTGCCAGCAGCCCCCGGGAGTTACAGTATTTT
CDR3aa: CASSPRELQYF

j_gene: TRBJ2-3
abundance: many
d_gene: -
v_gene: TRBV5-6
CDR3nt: TGTGCCAGCAGCTTATCAGATACGCAGTATTTT
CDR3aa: CASSLSDTQYF

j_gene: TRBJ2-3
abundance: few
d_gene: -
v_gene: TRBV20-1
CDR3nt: TGCAGTGCTAGGTCCCTGAGTCGGTCAGATACGCAGTATTTT
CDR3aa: CSARSLSRSDTQYF

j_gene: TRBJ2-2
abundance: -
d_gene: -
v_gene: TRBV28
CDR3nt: TGTGCCAGCTCACGAGTCAGACCGATACCGAACACCGGGGAGCTGTTTTTT
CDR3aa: CASSRVRPIPNTGELFF

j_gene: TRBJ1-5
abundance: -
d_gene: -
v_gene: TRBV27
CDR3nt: TGTGCCAGCAGTTACAGGAAGAATCAGCCCCAGCATTTT
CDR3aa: CASSYRKNQPQHF

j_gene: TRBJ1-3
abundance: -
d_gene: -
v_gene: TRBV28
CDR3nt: TGTGCCAGCAGTTTCCGGAGTGGAAACACCATATATTTT
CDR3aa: CASSFRSGNTIYF

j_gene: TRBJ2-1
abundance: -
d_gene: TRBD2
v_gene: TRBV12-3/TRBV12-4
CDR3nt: TGTGCCAGCAGTTTCCTAACAAGAGGACTAGCGGGAGGTTACAATGAGCAGTTCTTC
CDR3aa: CASSFLTRGLAGGYNEQFF

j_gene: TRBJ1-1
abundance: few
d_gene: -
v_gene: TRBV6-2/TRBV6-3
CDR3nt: TGTGCCAGCAGTAAACCCCAGCATCGACAGGTGGACACTGAAGCTTTCTTT
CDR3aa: CASSKPQHRQVDTEAFF

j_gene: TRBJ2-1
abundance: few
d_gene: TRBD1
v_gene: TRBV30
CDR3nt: TGTGCCTGGAGTAAGGGACAGAGCTACAATGAGCAGTTCTTC
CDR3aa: CAWSKGQSYNEQFF

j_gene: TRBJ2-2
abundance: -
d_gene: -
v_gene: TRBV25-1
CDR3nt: TGTGCCAGCAGTGCCCTAACAGGGTTTGCGAACACCGGGGAGCTGTTTTTT
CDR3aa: CASSALTGFANTGELFF

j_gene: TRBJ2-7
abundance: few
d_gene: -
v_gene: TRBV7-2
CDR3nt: TGTGCCAGCAGCCGGGGGTGGGAGCAGTACTTC
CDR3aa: CASSRGWEQYF

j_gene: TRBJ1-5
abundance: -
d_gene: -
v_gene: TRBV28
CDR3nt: TGTGCCAGCAGTTTACGAGGGGTCCATAGCAATCAGCCCCAGCATTTT
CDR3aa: CASSLRGVHSNQPQHF